One sample yielded the 9 T cell receptor beta chains listed below, sequenced in a study of cytomegalovirus exposure and HLA in healthy donors (dated by TCRdb to between 2016 and 2019). Libraries came from the immunoSEQ multiplex PCR assay. For the multiplex PCR, a mixture combining 60 forward primers for TCR Vbeta segments and 13 reverse primers for TCR Jbeta segments was used. This immuneACCESS table, as held by TCRdb, lists in-frame sequences with V and J called but not all clones. Of the missing ones, under half trace to an unresolved V gene in checked studies; the others have no known cause. The table for this sample lists 130,000 or so clones; roughly 86% of them were counted only once. About 3.2% of the sample comes from the top ten. The sample taken for sequencing was PBMCs. The receptors were gathered from a man aged 18 to 30 in good health and CMV-seropositive.

The chain carries TRBV6-5 and TRBJ1-2, with TRBD1 matching 11 bases. The CDR3 is 15 amino acids. From germline, CDR1 is MNHEY and CDR2 SVGAGI. V was pared by 6 bases and J by 4 bases, with 7 bases of the junction left unmatched. The CDR3 DNA is TGTGCCAGCAGGCCGGACAGGGGGCGCGGCTATGGCTACACCTTC. Translation gives CASRPDRGRGYGYTF.

The rearrangement joins TRBV7-3 to TRBJ2-3; TRBD2 matches 10 bases. The CDR3 length is 16 residues. The germline V gene has CDR1 SGHTA and CDR2 FQGTGA. The V segment lost 4 bases and the J segment 3 bases; nucleotides outside the gene matches: 7. The DNA of the CDR3 is TGTGCCAGCAGCTCCATAGCGGGAGGTGGAACAGATACGCAGTATTTT. Protein: CASSSIAGGGTDTQYF.

The chain employs TRBV11-2 and TRBJ2-7; tentative D call: TRBD1 (5 bases). CDR3 length equals 12 residues. Germline loops: CDR1 SGHAT, CDR2 FQNNGV. The V end lost 5 bases, the J end lost 4 bases, and 9 bases lay between the germline ends. CDR3 nucleotides: TGTGCCAGCAGCCCTGACAGATACGAGCAGTACTTC. It encodes CASSPDRYEQYF.

A few counts support this clone. The chain combines TRBV19 with TRBJ1-1; D ambiguous. Per the germline V gene, CDR1 is LNHDA and CDR2 is SQIVND (reference sequence). CDR3 length: 13 residues. Trimming pared 5 bases from V and 4 bases from J, leaving 11 bases between. The CDR3 DNA is TGTGCCAGTAGTCACGGAGTCGTCACTGAAGCTTTCTTT. Translation: CASSHGVVTEAFF.

The chain recombines TRBV7-9 with TRBJ2-7; D remains ambiguous. The CDR3 has 13 residues. Germline V gene data show CDR1 as SEHNR and CDR2 as FQNEAQ (reference sequence). V gave up 5 bases and J gave up 1 base, with 9 bases separating them. The CDR3 region is CASSPPVSYEQYF. CDR3 bases: TGTGCCAGCAGCCCCCCCGTGTCCTACGAGCAGTACTTC.

The chain uses TRBV5-1 and TRBJ2-3; the match to TRBD2 covers 9 bases. Germline CDR1 reads SGHRS; CDR2 reads YFSETQ. J gave up 6 bases and V 7 bases, and 15 bases lay outside the gene matches. The CDR3 extends over 16 amino acids. The CDR3 DNA reads TGCGCCAGCGGGTATGGGACTAGCCTACTTGGCGATACGCAGTATTTT. This translates into CASGYGTSLLGDTQYF.

This chain uses TRBV6-5 with TRBJ1-5; D remains ambiguous. The CDR3 has 14 amino acids. Germline-derived CDR1 and CDR2 are MNHEY and SVGAGI. V was clipped by 2 bases and J by 6 bases, with 11 bases between them. The chain's CDR3 is CASSYRVGSQPQHF. The CDR3 region has the DNA TGTGCCAGCAGTTACAGGGTGGGGAGTCAGCCCCAGCATTTT.

The chain links TRBV2 to TRBJ2-5; D is unresolved. TRBJ2-7 matches the DNA end more closely, so the J call is doubtful. Germline-derived CDR1 and CDR2 are SNHLY and FYNNEI. This CDR3 spans 11 amino acids. The CDR3 loop reads CASSRATEQYF. CDR3 coding DNA: TGTGCCAGCAGTCGAGCCACCGAGCAGTACTTC.

CDR3 bases: TGCGCCAGCACCAGACAGGACAATGAGCAGTTCTTC. Its translation: CASTRQDNEQFF. V usage is TRBV5-1 and J usage is TRBJ2-1, with D possibly TRBD1 on 6 matching bases. Germline assignment: CDR1 SGHRS and CDR2 YFSETQ. This CDR3 contains 12 residues. The V gene lost 6 bases and the J gene lost 5 bases, with 9 bases spanning the gap.